What follows are 14 T cell receptor beta chains derived from one specimen sequenced in a study of blood T cell repertoires in COVID-19. Sequenced by immunoSEQ multiplex PCR; TCRdb stores in-frame clones only, minus some. The sample yields 290,000 or so clones, about 87% seen once. Sample: peripheral blood. These receptors originate from a man between 65 and 85 years old with acute or convalescent COVID-19.

The chain recombines TRBV5-5 with TRBJ1-4; 8 bases map to TRBD1. This CDR3 spans 17 amino acids. Germline V CDR1 and CDR2: SGHKS, YYEKEE (reference sequence). Trimming removed 2 bases from V and 0 bases from J; junction bases left unmatched: 6. In DNA form, the CDR3 reads TGTGCCAGCAGCTTAGCCAGGGGGCATACAACTAATGAAAAACTGTTTTTT. It encodes CASSLARGHTTNEKLFF.

V and J are TRBV19 and TRBJ2-3, with D perhaps TRBD1 (6 bases). The CDR3 loop spans 15 amino acids. CDR1 and CDR2 (germline): LNHDA, SQIVND (reference sequence). Trimming removed 1 base at V and 1 base at J, with 9 bases between. CDR3 in amino acids: CASSIGGHRTDTQYF. The CDR3 DNA sequence: TGTGCCAGTAGTATAGGGGGGCACCGCACAGATACGCAGTATTTT.

CDR3 region: CASSLSFGGAGGTEAFF. The CDR3 DNA follows: TGTGCCAGCAGTTTATCTTTCGGGGGCGCGGGAGGCACTGAAGCTTTCTTT. This chain uses TRBV28 with TRBJ1-1, with D perhaps TRBD1 (6 bases). CDR3 length: 17 residues. Germline V lookup: CDR1 MDHEN, CDR2 SYDVKM. V lost 1 base, J lost 4 bases, and 19 bases lay in between.

The CDR3 nucleotides are TGCGCCAGCAGCCAAGGAAGGGGGCTAAACACCGGGGAGCTGTTTTTT. The encoded protein is CASSQGRGLNTGELFF. The rearrangement links TRBV4-3 to TRBJ2-2, with 7 bases matching TRBD1. Germline V gives CDR1 LGHNA, CDR2 YSLEER. CDR3 size: 16 residues. The V segment lost 1 base and the J segment 2 bases; nucleotides outside the gene matches: 4.

In this sample, this clone turned up a few times. V gene TRBV9 combines with J gene TRBJ1-1, with 8 bases that match TRBD1. Germline values: CDR1 SGDLS, CDR2 YYNGEE. J was trimmed by 1 base and V by 3 bases; bases with no gene match: 8. The CDR3 runs to 16 residues. In DNA form, the CDR3 reads TGTGCCAGCAGCGCGTCACATACAGGGGGGAACACTGAAGCTTTCTTT. Encoded protein: CASSASHTGGNTEAFF.

This chain links TRBV9 with TRBJ2-1; D may be TRBD2 (5 bases). The CDR3 has 15 residues. Germline CDR1 SGDLS, CDR2 YYNGEE. Trimming took 1 base from V and 8 from J, leaving 16 bases between them. As DNA, the CDR3 is TGTGCCAGCAGCGTACGGGGAGCGGCTGACGATGAGCAGTTCTTC. Protein sequence: CASSVRGAADDEQFF.

This sequence joins TRBV7-8 and TRBJ2-5; 7 positions match TRBD1. Trimming took 3 bases from V and 9 from J; bases not matched to a gene: 16. Germline values: CDR1 SGHVS, CDR2 FQNEAQ. The length of the CDR3 is 16 residues. The CDR3 DNA reads TGTGCCAGCAGCTTCGATGGGACAAGGGGGCTTGGGGCCCAGTACTTC. It specifies CASSFDGTRGLGAQYF.

The rearrangement links TRBV15 to TRBJ2-2; 8 nucleotides match TRBD2. The germline V gene encodes CDR1 LNHNV and CDR2 YYDKDF (reference sequence). CDR3 length: 14 amino acids. V gave up 2 bases and J gave up 5 bases; unmatched junction bases: 1. The CDR3 nucleotides are TGTGCCACCAGCAGACCGGGGGGGACCGGGGAGCTGTTTTTT. Translation: CATSRPGGTGELFF.

The chain couples TRBV10-3 to TRBJ1-6; no clear D. V lost 4 bases, J lost 0 bases, and 4 bases lay in between. The germline V gene has CDR1 ENHRY and CDR2 SYGVKD. There are 14 residues in the CDR3. The CDR3 sequence: CAISGSSYNSPLHF. The CDR3 coding sequence is TGTGCCATCAGTGGGAGCTCCTATAATTCACCCCTCCACTTT.

This chain connects TRBV6-2 or TRBV6-3 to TRBJ2-7, with D perhaps matching TRBD1 (6 bases). The V gene's germline CDR1 is MNHEY and CDR2 SVGEGT. The CDR3 is 14 residues long. Trimming pared 6 bases from V and 3 bases from J, leaving 15 bases between. The CDR3 bases are TGTGCCAGCAGCCCTTACGGACAGAACTACGAGCAGTACTTC. It translates to CASSPYGQNYEQYF.

This chain uses TRBV21-1 with TRBJ1-5; the table's D call TRBD1 went unverified against the DNA. TRBV21-1 is noted as a pseudogene. CDR3 length equals 14 residues. CDR3 coding DNA: TGTGCCAGCAAGGGGGACAGGGACCATCAGCCCCAGCATTTT. Amino acids: CASKGDRDHQPQHF.

In this sample, this clone turned up a few times. This rearrangement joins TRBV28 to TRBJ2-7; the match to TRBD2 covers 11 bases. CDR3 length: 18 amino acids. The ends lost 5 bases at V and 0 bases at J; junction bases unmatched: 12. CDR1 is MDHEN, CDR2 SYDVKM, per germline. The CDR3, as DNA: TGTGCCAGCAGTCCCCGGGGACTAGCGGAGTCGCGCTCCTACGAGCAGTACTTC. Its translation is CASSPRGLAESRSYEQYF.

This chain uses TRBV5-1 with TRBJ2-1; 8 positions agree with TRBD2. This CDR3 has 14 amino acids. J was trimmed by 13 bases and V by 3 bases; bases with no gene match: 12. The germline gives CDR1 SGHRS, CDR2 YFSETQ. The chain's CDR3 is CASSYQSPGGIQFF. CDR3 in DNA: TGCGCCAGCAGCTATCAATCCCCGGGGGGGATTCAGTTCTTC. Using reference TRBV5-1 and TRBJ2-1 for the parts outside the CDR3, the full variable domain is KAGVTQTPRYLIKTRGQQVTLSCSPISGHRSVSWYQQTPGQGLQFLFEYFSETQRNKGNFPGRFSGRQFSNSRSEMNVSTLELGDSALYLCASSYQSPGGIQFFGPGTRLTVL.

This clone was counted once. The V gene is TRBV9, the J gene TRBJ2-5; D might be TRBD2 (6 bases). The CDR3 spans 17 residues. The V end lost 4 bases, the J end lost 0 bases, and 19 bases lay between the germline ends. The V gene's germline CDR1 is SGDLS and CDR2 YYNGEE. The CDR3 sequence is CASSYMIGAGYQETQYF. DNA for the CDR3: TGTGCCAGCAGCTACATGATCGGTGCGGGGTACCAAGAGACCCAGTACTTC.